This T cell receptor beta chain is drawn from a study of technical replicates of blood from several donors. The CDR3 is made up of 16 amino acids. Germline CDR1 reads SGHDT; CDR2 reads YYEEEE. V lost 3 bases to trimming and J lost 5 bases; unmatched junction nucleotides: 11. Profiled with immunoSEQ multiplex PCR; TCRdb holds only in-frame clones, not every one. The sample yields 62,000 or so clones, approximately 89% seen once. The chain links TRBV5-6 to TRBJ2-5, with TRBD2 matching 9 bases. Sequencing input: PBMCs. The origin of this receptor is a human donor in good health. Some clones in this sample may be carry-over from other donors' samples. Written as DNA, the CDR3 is TGTGCCAGCAGCTCGAAGACGACTAGCGGTTGGGAGACCCAGTACTTC. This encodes CASSSKTTSGWETQYF.